Listed below are T cell receptor beta chains from one sample, sequenced in a study of T cells in Graves' hyperthyroidism and ophthalmopathy. TCRdb re-derived calls from the multiplex PCR reads in MiXCR, one entry per CDR3 protein. The sample contains approximately 430,000 distinct CDR3 sequences, about 15% of which appear only once. Sequencing input: blood. All receptors come from a woman aged 18-29 years with Graves' hyperthyroidism. The CDR3 runs from the conserved cysteine through the conserved F or W. The size of a clone is reported for some rows only, either as once, few or many, or as a class for expanded clones.

TRBJ1-5,TRBV4-1,many,CASSQEIAVPWQPQHF
TRBJ1-5,TRBV6-6,many,CASSYPRWGHQNQPQHF
TRBJ2-5,TRBV5-5,once,CASSLAYWIETQYF
TRBJ2-7,TRBV7-2,many,CASSWDLGVYEQYF
TRBJ2-7,TRBV5-6,many,CASSLPATYEQYF
TRBJ1-5,TRBV20-1,few,CSARDLGGRSPQHF
TRBJ1-1,TRBV20-1,many,CSASTNTEAFF
TRBJ1-1,TRBV7-9,many,CASSLPAGTEAFF
TRBJ2-1,TRBV4-2,-,CASSHDNWGLAGVNEQFF
TRBJ2-7,TRBV5-1,many,CASSYLSGGSYEQYF
TRBJ2-7,TRBV5-4,-,CASSPRGADSGRRYEQYF
TRBJ2-7,TRBV6-2/TRBV6-3,many,CASSLYGPNKQYF
TRBJ2-7,TRBV10-1,few,CASLHRGISYEQYF
TRBJ2-7,TRBV9,-,CASSAGGLPGEQYF
TRBJ2-1,TRBV12-3/TRBV12-4,many,CASTYYNEQFF
TRBJ2-7,TRBV10-1,-,CASSEVTSGSINEQYF
TRBJ2-3,TRBV5-1,once,CASSSGIGRGDGTDTQYF
TRBJ2-7,TRBV2,many,CASRNGLAGGYEQYF
TRBJ2-1,TRBV5-1,many,CASITGTLGGNEQFF
TRBJ2-1,TRBV28,many,CASSSEPGRPGEQFF
TRBJ2-1,TRBV7-6,many,CASSSTQNRGSYNEQFF
TRBJ1-2,TRBV6-1,-,CASSYIGFDGRNYGYTF
TRBJ2-1,TRBV5-1,many,CASSLVIRDSLSYNEQFF
TRBJ2-7,TRBV30,many,CAWLHVGSYEQYF
TRBJ2-6,TRBV20-1,-,CSATGGTGISGANVLTF
TRBJ1-2,TRBV10-3,many,CAISESWGEDGYTF
TRBJ2-1,TRBV3-1,many,CASSRGSGRFEQFF
TRBJ2-7,TRBV19,many,CASKPGQGSSYEQYF
TRBJ1-4,TRBV18,many,CASSPWQGEEKLFF
TRBJ2-1,TRBV13,-,CASSSSPSGGLYNEQFF
TRBJ2-2,TRBV28,many,CASRPQGAYTGELFF
TRBJ2-5,TRBV7-8,-,CASSLGSQGQKTQYF
TRBJ1-4,TRBV28,few,CASSLAGTGREKLFF
TRBJ2-2,TRBV11-2,many,CASSPQQTGELFF
TRBJ1-1,TRBV11-3,many,CASTLGSGNTEAFF
TRBJ1-4,TRBV7-8,many,CASSFSGTGFNEKLFF
TRBJ1-6,TRBV6-5,many,CASSRDTWSSYNSPLHF
TRBJ1-2,TRBV6-6,many,CASSYSSGDRGYGYTF
TRBJ1-1,TRBV5-1,many,CASSLAATNTEAFF
TRBJ2-6,TRBV7-8,-,CASSLAGGRGANVLTF
TRBJ2-7,TRBV9,many,CASSVGLAGPRDEQYF
TRBJ2-5,TRBV12-3/TRBV12-4,many,CASSFGLAEQETQYF
TRBJ2-3,TRBV20-1,many,CSAREGSGYAQYF
TRBJ2-7,TRBV20-1,many,CSAQSPVSLYEQYF
TRBJ2-3,TRBV11-3,many,CASSLRGGGSTDTQYF
TRBJ1-5,TRBV6-1,many,CASGPGQSNQPQHF
TRBJ2-7,TRBV6-1,many,CASNSIGQGSYEQYF
TRBJ1-5,TRBV24-1,many,CATSDRGGANQPQHF
TRBJ1-2,TRBV5-1,many,CASSTRDPGDSTF
TRBJ1-1,TRBV4-1,-,CASSQGRGGVNTEAFF
TRBJ2-1,TRBV4-1,-,CASSQTLAGELYNEQFF
TRBJ2-1,TRBV3-1,many,CASSQTSGSDEQFF
TRBJ2-5,TRBV3-1,many,CASSQVGGQETQYF
TRBJ1-1,TRBV12-3/TRBV12-4,many,CASSFGRRVEAFF
TRBJ2-3,TRBV6-6,many,CASSYKGLAGASTPTDTQYF
TRBJ2-5,TRBV2,-,CASSDQGYQETQYF
TRBJ2-1,TRBV9,few,CASSVGVLAVRSSLVGYNEQFF
TRBJ2-1,TRBV27,many,CASSLGLAGVNEQFF
TRBJ1-4,TRBV6-1,few,CASRAPGVGEKLFF